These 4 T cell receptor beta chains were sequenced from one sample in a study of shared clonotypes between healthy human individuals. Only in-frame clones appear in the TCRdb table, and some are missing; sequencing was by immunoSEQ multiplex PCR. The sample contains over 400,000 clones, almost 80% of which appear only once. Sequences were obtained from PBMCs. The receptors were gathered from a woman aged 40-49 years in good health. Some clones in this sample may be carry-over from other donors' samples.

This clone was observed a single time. CDR3 region: CASGPDRVNTEAFF. The CDR3, as DNA: TGTGCCAGCGGACCGGACAGGGTCAACACTGAAGCTTTCTTT. The rearrangement links TRBV28 to TRBJ1-1; TRBD1 aligns across 8 bases. The ends lost 8 bases at V and 2 bases at J; junction bases unmatched: 7. This CDR3 spans 14 amino acids. Germline assignment: CDR1 MDHEN and CDR2 SYDVKM.

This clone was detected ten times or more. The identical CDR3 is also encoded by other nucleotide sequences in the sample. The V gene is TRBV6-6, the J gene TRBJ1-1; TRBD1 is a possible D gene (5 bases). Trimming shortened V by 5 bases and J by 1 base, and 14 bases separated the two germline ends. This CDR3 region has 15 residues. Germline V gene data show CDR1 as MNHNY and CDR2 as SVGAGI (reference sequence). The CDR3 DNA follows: TGTGCCAGCAGTGACCCGTGGGGGGAGAACACTGAAGCTTTCTTT. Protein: CASSDPWGENTEAFF.

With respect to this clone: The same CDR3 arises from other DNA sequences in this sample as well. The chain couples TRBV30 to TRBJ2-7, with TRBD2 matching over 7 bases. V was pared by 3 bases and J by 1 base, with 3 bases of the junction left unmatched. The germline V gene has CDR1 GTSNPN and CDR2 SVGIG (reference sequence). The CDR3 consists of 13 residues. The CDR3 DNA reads TGTGCCTGGAGGGCTAGCGGATCCTACGAGCAGTACTTC. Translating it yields CAWRASGSYEQYF.

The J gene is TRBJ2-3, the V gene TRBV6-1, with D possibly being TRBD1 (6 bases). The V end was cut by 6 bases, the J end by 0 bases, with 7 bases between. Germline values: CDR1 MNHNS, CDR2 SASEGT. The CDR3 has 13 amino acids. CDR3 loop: CASRDSSTDTQYF. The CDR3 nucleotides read TGTGCCAGCAGGGACAGTAGCACAGATACGCAGTATTTT.